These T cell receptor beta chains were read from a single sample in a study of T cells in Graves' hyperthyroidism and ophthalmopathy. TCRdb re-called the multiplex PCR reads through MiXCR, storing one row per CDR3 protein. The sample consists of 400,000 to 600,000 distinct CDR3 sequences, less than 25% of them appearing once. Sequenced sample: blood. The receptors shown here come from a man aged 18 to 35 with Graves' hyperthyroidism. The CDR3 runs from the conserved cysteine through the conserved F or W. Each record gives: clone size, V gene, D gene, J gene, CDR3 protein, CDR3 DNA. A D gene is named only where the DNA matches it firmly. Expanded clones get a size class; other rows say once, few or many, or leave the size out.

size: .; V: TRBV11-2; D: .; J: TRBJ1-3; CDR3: CASSLVGRGSGNTIYF; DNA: TGTGCCAGCAGCTTAGTTGGCAGGGGCTCTGGAAACACCATATATTTT
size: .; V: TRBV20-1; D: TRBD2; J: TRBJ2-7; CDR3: CSATGTSGRYEQYF; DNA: TGCAGTGCAACGGGGACTAGCGGGAGGTACGAGCAGTACTTC
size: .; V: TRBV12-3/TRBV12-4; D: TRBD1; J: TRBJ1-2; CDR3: CASRQGQGGGYTF; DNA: TGTGCCAGCAGACAGGGACAGGGCGGTGGCTACACCTTC
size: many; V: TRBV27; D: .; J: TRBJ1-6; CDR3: CASSSSGPSYNSPLHF; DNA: TGTGCCAGCTCCTCTTCCGGGCCCTCCTATAATTCACCCCTCCACTTT
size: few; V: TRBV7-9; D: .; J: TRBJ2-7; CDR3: CAISPFGGDRYEQYF; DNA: TGTGCCATCAGCCCCTTCGGGGGCGACAGGTACGAGCAGTACTTC
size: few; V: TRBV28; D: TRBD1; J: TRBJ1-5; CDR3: CASSFYGQGAIFSQPQHF; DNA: TGTGCCAGCAGTTTTTATGGGCAGGGGGCGATTTTCAGTCAGCCCCAGCATTTT
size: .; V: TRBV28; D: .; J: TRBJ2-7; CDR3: CASSGVEYEQYF; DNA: TGTGCCAGCAGCGGTGTCGAATACGAGCAGTACTTC
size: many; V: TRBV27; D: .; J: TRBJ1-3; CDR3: CASSSPRAGGNTIYF; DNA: TGTGCCAGCAGTTCCCCCAGGGCAGGTGGAAACACCATATATTTT
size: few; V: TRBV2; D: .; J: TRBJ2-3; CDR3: CASSEAMGLTHTDTQYF; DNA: TGTGCCAGCAGTGAAGCGATGGGACTCACGCACACAGATACGCAGTATTTT
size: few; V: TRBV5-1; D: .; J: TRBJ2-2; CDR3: CASSSAGTVNTGELFF; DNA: TGCGCCAGCAGCTCGGCCGGGACGGTGAACACCGGGGAGCTGTTTTTT